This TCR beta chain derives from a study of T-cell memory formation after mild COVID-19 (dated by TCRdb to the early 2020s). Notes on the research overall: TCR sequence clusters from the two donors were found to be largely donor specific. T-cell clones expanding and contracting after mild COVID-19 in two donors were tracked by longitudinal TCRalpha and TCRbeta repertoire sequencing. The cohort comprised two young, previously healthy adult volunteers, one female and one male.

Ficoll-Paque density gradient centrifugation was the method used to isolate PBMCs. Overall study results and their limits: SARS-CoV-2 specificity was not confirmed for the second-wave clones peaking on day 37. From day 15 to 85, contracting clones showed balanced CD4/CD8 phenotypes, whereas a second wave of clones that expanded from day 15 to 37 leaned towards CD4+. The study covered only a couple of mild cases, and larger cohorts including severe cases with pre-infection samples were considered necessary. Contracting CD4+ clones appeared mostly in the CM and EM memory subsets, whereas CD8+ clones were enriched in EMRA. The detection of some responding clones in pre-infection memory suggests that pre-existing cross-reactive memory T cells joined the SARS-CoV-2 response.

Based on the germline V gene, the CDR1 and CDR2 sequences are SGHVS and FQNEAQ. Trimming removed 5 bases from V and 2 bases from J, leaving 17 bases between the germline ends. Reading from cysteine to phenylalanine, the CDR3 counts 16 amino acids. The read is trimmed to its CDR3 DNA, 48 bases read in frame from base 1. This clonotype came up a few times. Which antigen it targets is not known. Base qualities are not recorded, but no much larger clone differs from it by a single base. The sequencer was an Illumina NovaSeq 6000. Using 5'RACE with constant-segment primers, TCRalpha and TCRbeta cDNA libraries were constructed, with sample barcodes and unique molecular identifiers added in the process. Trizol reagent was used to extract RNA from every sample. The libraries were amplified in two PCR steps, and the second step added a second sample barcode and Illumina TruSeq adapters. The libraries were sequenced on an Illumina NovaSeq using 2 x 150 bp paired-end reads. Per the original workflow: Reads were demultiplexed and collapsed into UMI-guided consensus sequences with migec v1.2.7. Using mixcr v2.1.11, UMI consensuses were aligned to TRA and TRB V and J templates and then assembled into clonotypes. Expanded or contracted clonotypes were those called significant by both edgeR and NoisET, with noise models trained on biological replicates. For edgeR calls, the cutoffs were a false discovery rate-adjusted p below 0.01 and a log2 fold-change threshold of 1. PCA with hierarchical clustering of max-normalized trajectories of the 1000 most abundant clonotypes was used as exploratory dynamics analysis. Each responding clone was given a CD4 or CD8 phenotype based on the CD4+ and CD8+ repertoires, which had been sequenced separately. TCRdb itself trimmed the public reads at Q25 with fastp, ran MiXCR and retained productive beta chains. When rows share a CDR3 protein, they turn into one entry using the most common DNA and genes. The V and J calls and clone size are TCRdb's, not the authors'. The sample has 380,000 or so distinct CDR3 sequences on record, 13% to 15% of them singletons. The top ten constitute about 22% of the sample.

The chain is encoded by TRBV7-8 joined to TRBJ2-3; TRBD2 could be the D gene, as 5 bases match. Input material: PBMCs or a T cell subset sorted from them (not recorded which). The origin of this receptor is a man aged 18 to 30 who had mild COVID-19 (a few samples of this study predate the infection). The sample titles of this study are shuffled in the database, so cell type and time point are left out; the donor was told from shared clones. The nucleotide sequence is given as TGTGCCAGCAGCCCCCTACGAGAGCGGCCCACAGATACGCAGTATTTT. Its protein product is CASSPLRERPTDTQYF.